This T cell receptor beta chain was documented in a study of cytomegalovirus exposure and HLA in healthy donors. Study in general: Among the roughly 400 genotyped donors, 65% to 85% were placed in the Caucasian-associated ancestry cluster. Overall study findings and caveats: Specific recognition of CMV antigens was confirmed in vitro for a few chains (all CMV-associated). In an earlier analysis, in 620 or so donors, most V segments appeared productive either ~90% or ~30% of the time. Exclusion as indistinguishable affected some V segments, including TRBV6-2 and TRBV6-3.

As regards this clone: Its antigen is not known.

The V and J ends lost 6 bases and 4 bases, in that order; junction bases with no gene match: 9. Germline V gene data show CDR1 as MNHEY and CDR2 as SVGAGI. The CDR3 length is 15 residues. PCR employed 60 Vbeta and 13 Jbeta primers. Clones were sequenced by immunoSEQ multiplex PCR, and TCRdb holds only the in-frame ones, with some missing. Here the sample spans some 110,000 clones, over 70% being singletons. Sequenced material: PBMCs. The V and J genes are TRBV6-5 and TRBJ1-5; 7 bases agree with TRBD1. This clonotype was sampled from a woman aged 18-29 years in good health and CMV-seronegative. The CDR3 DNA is TGTGCCAGCAGACCCGACAGGGCTTGGAATCAGCCCCAGCATTTT. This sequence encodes CASRPDRAWNQPQHF.